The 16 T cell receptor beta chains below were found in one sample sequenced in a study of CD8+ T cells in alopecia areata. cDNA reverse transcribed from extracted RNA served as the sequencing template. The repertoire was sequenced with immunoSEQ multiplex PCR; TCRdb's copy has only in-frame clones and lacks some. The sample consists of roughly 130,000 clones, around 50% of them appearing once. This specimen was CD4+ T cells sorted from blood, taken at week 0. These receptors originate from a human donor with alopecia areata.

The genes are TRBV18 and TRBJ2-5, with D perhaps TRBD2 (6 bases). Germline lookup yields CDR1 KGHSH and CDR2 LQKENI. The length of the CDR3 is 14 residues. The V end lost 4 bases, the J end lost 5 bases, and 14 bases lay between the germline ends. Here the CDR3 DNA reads TGTGCCAGCTCACAACAGAACCGGGGGGAGACCCAGTACTTC. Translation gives CASSQQNRGETQYF. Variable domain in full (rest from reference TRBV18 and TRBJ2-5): NAGVMQNPRHLVRRRGQEARLRCSPMKGHSHVYWYRQLPEEGLKFMVYLQKENIIDESGMPKERFSAEFPKEGPSILRIQQVVRGDSAAYFCASSQQNRGETQYFGPGTRLLVL.

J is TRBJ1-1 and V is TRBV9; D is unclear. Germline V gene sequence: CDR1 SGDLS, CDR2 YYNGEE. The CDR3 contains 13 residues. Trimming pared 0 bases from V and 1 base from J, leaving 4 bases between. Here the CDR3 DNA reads TGTGCCAGCAGCGTAGATTCGAACACTGAAGCTTTCTTT. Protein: CASSVDSNTEAFF.

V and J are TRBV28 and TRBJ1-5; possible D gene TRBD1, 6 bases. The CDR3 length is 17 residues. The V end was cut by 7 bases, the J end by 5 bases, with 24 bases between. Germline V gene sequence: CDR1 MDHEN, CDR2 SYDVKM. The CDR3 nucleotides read TGTGCCAGCAAGCGAGGCGTAACAGGGAGTTGGTATCAGCCCCAGCATTTT. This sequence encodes CASKRGVTGSWYQPQHF.

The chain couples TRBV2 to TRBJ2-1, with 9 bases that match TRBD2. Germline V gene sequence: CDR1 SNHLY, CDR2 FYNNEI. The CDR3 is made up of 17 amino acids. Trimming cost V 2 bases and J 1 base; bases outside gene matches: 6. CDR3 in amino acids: CASSEYLAGHSYNEQFF. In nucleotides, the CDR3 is TGTGCCAGCAGTGAATATCTAGCGGGGCATTCCTACAATGAGCAGTTCTTC.

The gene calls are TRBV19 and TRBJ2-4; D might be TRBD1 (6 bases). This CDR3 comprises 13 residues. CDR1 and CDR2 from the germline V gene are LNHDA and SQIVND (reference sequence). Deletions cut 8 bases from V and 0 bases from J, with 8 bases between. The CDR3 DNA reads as TGTGCCAGTGCACAGGGAGCCAAAAACATTCAGTACTTC. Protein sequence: CASAQGAKNIQYF.

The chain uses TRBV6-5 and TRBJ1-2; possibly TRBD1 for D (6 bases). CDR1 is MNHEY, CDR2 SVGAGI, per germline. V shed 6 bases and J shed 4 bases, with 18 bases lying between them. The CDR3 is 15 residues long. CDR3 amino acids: CASSPSRDTAYGYTF. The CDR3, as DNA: TGTGCCAGCAGCCCCTCGAGGGACACGGCCTATGGCTACACCTTC.

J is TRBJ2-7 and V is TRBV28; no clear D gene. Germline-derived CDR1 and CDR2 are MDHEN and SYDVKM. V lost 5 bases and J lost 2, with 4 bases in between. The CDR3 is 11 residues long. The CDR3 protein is CASSPAYEQYF. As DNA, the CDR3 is TGTGCCAGCAGTCCTGCCTACGAGCAGTACTTC. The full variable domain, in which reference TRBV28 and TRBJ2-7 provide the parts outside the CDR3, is DVKVTQSSRYLVKRTGEKVFLECVQDMDHENMFWYRQDPGLGLRLIYFSYDVKMKEKGDIPEGYSVSREKKERFSLILESASTNQTSMYLCASSPAYEQYFGPGTRLTVT.

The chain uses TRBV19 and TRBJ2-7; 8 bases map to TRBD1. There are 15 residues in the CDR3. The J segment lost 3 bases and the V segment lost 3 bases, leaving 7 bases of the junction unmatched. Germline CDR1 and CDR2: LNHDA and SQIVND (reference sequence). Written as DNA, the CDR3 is TGTGCCAGTAGTATCGCGACAGGGGCCAGCTACGAGCAGTACTTC. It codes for CASSIATGASYEQYF.

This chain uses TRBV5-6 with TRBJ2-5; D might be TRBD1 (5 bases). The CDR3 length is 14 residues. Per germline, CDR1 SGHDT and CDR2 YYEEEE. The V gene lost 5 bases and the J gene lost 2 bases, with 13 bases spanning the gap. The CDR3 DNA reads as TGTGCCAGCAGTCGCGGACAAGCTCAAGAGACCCAGTACTTC. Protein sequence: CASSRGQAQETQYF. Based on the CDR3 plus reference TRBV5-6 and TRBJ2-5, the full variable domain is DAGVTQSPTHLIKTRGQQVTLRCSPKSGHDTVSWYQQALGQGPQFIFQYYEEEERQRGNFPDRFSGHQFPNYSSELNVNALLLGDSALYLCASSRGQAQETQYFGPGTRLLVL.

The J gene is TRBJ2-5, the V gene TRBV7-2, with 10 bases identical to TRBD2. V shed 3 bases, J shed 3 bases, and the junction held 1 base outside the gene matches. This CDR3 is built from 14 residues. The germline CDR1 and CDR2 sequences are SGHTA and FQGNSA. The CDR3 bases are TGTGCCAGCAGCTTTCTAGCGGGAGAAGAGACCCAGTACTTC. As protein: CASSFLAGEETQYF.

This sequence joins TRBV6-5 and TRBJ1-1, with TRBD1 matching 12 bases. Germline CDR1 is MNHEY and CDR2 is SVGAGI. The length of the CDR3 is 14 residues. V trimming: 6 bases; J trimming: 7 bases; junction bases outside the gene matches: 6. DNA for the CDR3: TGTGCCAGCAGCCCAGGGACAGGGGGCGGTGAAGCTTTCTTT. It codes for CASSPGTGGGEAFF.

The DNA of the CDR3 is TGTGCCAGCAGTACCCCACGGCGCGGCACCATATATTTT. Translation: CASSTPRRGTIYF. The chain uses TRBV6-5 and TRBJ1-3; D gene uncertain. The germline gives CDR1 MNHEY, CDR2 SVGAGI. This CDR3 comprises 13 residues. V was clipped by 5 bases and J by 9 bases, with 14 bases between them.

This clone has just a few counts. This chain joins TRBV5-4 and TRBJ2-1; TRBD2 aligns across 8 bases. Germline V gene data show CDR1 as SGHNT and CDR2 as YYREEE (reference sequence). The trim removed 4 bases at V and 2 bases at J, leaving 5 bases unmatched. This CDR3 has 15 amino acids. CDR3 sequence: CASSIGLATYNEQFF. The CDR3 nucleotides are TGTGCCAGCAGCATCGGACTAGCAACCTACAATGAGCAGTTCTTC.

This CDR3 reads CASSEIPFGSDTF. CDR3 nucleotides: TGTGCCAGCAGTGAAATACCCTTCGGCTCGGACACCTTC. The chain joins TRBV2 to TRBJ1-2; no clear D gene. CDR3 size: 13 residues. Trimming took 2 bases from V and 12 from J, leaving 16 bases between them. Per the germline V gene, CDR1 is SNHLY and CDR2 is FYNNEI.

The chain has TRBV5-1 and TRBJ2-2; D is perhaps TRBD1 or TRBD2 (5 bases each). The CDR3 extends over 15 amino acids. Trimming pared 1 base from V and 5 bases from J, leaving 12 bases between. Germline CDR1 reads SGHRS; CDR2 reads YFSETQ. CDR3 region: CASSLSAGTTGELFF. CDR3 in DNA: TGCGCCAGCAGCTTGTCGGCAGGGACGACCGGGGAGCTGTTTTTT.

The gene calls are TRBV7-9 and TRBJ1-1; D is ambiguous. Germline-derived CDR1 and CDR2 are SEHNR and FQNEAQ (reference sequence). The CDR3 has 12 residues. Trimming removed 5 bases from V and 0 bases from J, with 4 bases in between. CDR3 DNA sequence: TGTGCCAGCAGCATTATGAACACTGAAGCTTTCTTT. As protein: CASSIMNTEAFF.